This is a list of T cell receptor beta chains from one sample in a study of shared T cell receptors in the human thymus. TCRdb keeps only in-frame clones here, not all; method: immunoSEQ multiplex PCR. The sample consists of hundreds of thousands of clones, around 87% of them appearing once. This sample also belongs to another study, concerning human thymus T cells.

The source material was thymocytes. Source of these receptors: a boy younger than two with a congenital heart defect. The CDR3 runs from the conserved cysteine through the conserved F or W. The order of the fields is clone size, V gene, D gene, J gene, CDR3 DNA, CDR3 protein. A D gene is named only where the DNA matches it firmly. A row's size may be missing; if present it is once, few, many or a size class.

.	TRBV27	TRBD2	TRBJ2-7	TGTGCCAGCATGGAACTAGCGGGAGATCAAGACGAGCAGTACTTC	CASMELAGDQDEQYF
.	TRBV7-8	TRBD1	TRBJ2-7	TGTGCCAGCATGCGGACAGGGACCTACGAGCAGTACTTC	CASMRTGTYEQYF
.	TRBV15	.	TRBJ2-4	TGTGCCACCAGCAGAGATCGGCAGGGCGGAATGAACATTCAGTACTTC	CATSRDRQGGMNIQYF
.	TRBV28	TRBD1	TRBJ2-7	TGTGCCAGCAGTTTCCTCGGACAGGCCTCCTACGAGCAGTACTTC	CASSFLGQASYEQYF
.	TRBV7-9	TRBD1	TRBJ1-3	TGTGCCAGCAGCCCGTTTTACAGGGGCTCTGGAAACACCATATATTTT	CASSPFYRGSGNTIYF
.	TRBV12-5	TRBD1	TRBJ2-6	TGTGCTAGTGGTTTGGGCCGGGACAGGGGGGACTGGGCCAACGTCCTGACTTTC	CASGLGRDRGDWANVLTF
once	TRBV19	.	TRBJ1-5	TGTGCCAGTAAATCCGGACAGTATAGCAATCAGCCCCAGCATTTT	CASKSGQYSNQPQHF
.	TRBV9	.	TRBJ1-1	TGTGCCAGCAGCGTAGGGCTGGGGCAGCCGAACACTGAAGCTTTCTTT	CASSVGLGQPNTEAFF
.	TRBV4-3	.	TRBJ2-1	TGCGCCAGCAGCCAGGAGGGCCAACGAAACAATGAGCAGTTCTTC	CASSQEGQRNNEQFF
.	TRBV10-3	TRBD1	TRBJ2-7	TGTGCCATCAGAGCCGGACAGGGACCCTCCTACGAGCAGTACTTC	CAIRAGQGPSYEQYF
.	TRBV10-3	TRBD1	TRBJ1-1	TGTGCCATCAGTGGGTTTGGACAGGGGGCGATGAACACTGAAGCTTTCTTT	CAISGFGQGAMNTEAFF
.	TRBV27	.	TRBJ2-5	TGTGCCAGCAGTGTCCTCCGGGACAATGCGTACCAAGAGACCCAGTACTTC	CASSVLRDNAYQETQYF
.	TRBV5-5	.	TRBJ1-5	TGTGCCAGCACGCAGACAGGTCTAAATCAGCCCCAGCATTTT	CASTQTGLNQPQHF
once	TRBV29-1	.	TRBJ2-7	TGCAGCGTTGAATACGGCTACGAGCAGTACTTC	CSVEYGYEQYF
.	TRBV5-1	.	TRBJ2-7	TGCGCCAGCAGCTTGGCACTACCCTACGAGCAGTACTTC	CASSLALPYEQYF
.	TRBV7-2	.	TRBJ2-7	TGTGCCAGCAGCTTAGGAGGAGGGAGTAGCTCCTACGAGCAGTACTTC	CASSLGGGSSSYEQYF
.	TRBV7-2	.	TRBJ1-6	TGTGCCAGCAGCTACTATTCACCCCTCCACTTT	CASSYYSPLHF
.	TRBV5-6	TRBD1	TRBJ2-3	TGTGCCAGCAGCTCTAGGTATGGGACAGGGGAAATCACAGATACGCAGTATTTT	CASSSRYGTGEITDTQYF
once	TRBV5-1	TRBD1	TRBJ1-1	TGCGCCAGCAGCCCTTGGGACAGGGGCTACGAAACAAACCCAAACACTGAAGCTTTCTTT	CASSPWDRGYETNPNTEAFF
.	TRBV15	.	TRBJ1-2	TGTGCCACCAGGCGAATCAGACAGATCCCCACAACTCTAATCTATGGCTACACCTTC	CATRRIRQIPTTLIYGYTF
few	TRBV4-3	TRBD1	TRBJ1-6	TGCGCCAGCAGCCAAGATCGGGGCAGGGGGCATATTTCACCCCTCCACTTT	CASSQDRGRGHISPLHF
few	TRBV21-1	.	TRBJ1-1	TGTGCCAAACTGCAGACAGATTTAGACACTGAAGCTTTCTTT	CAKLQTDLDTEAFF
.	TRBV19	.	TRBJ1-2	TGTGCCAGTAGTATTAGGGGGACATTTAACTATGGCTACACCTTC	CASSIRGTFNYGYTF
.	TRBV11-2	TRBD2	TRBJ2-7	TGTGCCAGCAGCACACGACTAGCGGGAGCTGTGGACGAGCAGTACTTC	CASSTRLAGAVDEQYF
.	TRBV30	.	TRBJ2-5	TGTGCCTGGAGTAACAGGGTTCTAGAGACCCAGTACTTC	CAWSNRVLETQYF
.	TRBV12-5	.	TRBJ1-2	TGTGCTAGTGGTTCCGACAGTTCAAGCCCCTATGGCTACACCTTC	CASGSDSSSPYGYTF
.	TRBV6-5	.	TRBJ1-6	TGTGCCAGCAGAGCTAAGGCCAGGCCCAATTCACCCCTCCACTTT	CASRAKARPNSPLHF
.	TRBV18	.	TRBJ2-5	TGTGCCAGCTCACCGGGGGGAGAAGGTAGTGAGACCCAGTACTTC	CASSPGGEGSETQYF
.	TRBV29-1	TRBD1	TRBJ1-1	TGCAGCGTTGGGACAGGGGGCACTGAAGCTTTCTTT	CSVGTGGTEAFF
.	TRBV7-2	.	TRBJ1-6	TGTGCCAGCAGGGTTAGGGGATTTGAATCACCCCTCCACTTT	CASRVRGFESPLHF
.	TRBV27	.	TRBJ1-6	TGTGCCAGCAGTTTAAGGAGCTCCTATAATTCACCCCTCCACTTT	CASSLRSSYNSPLHF
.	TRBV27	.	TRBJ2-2	TGTGCCAGCAGGGGGGAGGAGGACACCGGGGAGCTGTTTTTT	CASRGEEDTGELFF
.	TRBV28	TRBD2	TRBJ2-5	TGTGCCAGCAGCTCTCCCCTGGAGGGGGGGACTAGCGGGAGAAGGTCCCAAGAGACCCAGTACTTC	CASSSPLEGGTSGRRSQETQYF
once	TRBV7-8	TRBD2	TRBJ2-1	TGTGCCAGCAGCTTCCCGGGGCTCGCGGGAGCCTACAATGAGCAGTTCTTC	CASSFPGLAGAYNEQFF
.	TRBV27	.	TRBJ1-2	TGTGCCAGCAGTGCAGGGTACAACTATGGCTACACCTTC	CASSAGYNYGYTF
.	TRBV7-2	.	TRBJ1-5	TGTGCCAGCAGCCCCGAATTCCGGAATCAGCCCCAGCATTTT	CASSPEFRNQPQHF
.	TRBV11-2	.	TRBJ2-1	TGTGCCAGCAGCTTAGAGTCCGGCAATGAGCAGTTCTTC	CASSLESGNEQFF
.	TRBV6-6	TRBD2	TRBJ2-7	TGTGCCAGCAGCCTCCAGACTAGCGTGAACTACGAGCAGTACTTC	CASSLQTSVNYEQYF
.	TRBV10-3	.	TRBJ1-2	TGTGCGATCGGGGATTCGACAGGCACCGACTATGGCTACACCTTC	CAIGDSTGTDYGYTF
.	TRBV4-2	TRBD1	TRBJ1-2	TGTGCCAGCAGCCAGGACAGGATGGGGTGGTATGGCTACACCTTC	CASSQDRMGWYGYTF
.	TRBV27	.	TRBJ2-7	TGTGCCAGCAGTTTAGACAACACCTACGAGCAGTACTTC	CASSLDNTYEQYF
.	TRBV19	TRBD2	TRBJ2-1	TGTGCCAGTCGGAGGACTAGCGGGCGGTACAATGAGCAGTTCTTC	CASRRTSGRYNEQFF
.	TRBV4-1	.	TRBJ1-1	TGCGCCAGCAGCCAAGCCCAGAACACTGAAGCTTTCTTT	CASSQAQNTEAFF
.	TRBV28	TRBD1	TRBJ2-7	TGTGCCAGCAGTACCCCGACAGGGCTGTACGAGCAGTACTTC	CASSTPTGLYEQYF
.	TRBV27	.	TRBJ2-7	TGTGCCAGCCGAAATCTGGGGGCAACCTACGAGCAGTACTTC	CASRNLGATYEQYF
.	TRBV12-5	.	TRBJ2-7	TGTGCTAGTGGTTTGGTAAGTCAGGGAGGTTCCTACGAGCAGTACTTC	CASGLVSQGGSYEQYF
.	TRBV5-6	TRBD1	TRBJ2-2	TGTGCCAGCAGCCGAACCTCGACAGGGCCGGGGTATAGGACCGGGGAGCTGTTTTTT	CASSRTSTGPGYRTGELFF
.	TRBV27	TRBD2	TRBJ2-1	TGTGCCAGCAGTTTCACTAGCGGGGGGTTTAACAATGAGCAGTTCTTC	CASSFTSGGFNNEQFF
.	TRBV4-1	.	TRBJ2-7	TGCGCCAGCAGCCAAGATATGGGGCACGAGCAGTACTTC	CASSQDMGHEQYF
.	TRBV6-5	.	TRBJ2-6	TGTGCCAGCAGTTTCCTTATATCTGGGGCCAACGTCCTGACTTTC	CASSFLISGANVLTF
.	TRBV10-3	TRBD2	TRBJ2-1	TGTGCCATCAGTGGACTAGCGGGAGCCACGGGGGATGAGCAGTTCTTC	CAISGLAGATGDEQFF
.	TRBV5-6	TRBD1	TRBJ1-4	TGTGCCAGCAGCGCGCGGGACAGGGGACCCTCAACTAATGAAAAACTGTTTTTT	CASSARDRGPSTNEKLFF
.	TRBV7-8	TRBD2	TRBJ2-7	TGTGCCAGCAGCCAGGGACTAGCGGACTACGAGCAGTACTTC	CASSQGLADYEQYF
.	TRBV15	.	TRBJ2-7	TGTGCCACCAGCAGAGAACGGGGAACCAGGAGCTCCTACGAGCAGTACTTC	CATSRERGTRSSYEQYF
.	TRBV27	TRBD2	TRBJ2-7	TGTGCCAGCAGTTTCTCCCCGGGGGGTGTCGAGCAGTACTTC	CASSFSPGGVEQYF